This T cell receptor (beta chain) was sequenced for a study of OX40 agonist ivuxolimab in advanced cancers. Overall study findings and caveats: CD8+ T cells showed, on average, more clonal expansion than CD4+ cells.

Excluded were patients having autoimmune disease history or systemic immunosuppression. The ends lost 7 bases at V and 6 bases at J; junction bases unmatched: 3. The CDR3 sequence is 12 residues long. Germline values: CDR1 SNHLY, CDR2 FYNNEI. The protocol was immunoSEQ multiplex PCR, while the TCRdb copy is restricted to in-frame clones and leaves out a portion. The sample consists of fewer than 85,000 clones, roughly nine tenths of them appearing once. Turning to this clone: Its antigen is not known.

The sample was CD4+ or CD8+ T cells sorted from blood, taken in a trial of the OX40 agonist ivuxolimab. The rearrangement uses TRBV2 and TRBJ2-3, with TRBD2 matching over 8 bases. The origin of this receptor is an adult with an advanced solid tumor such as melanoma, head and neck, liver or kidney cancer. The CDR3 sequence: CASIGGADTQYF. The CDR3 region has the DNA TGTGCCAGCATCGGGGGGGCCGATACGCAGTATTTT.